This TCR beta chain comes out of a study of cytomegalovirus exposure and HLA in healthy donors. Per germline, CDR1 GTSNPN and CDR2 SVGIG (reference sequence). This CDR3 spans 20 amino acids. With 2 bases removed from V and 0 bases from J, the gap between germline ends came to 26 bases. PCR amplification relied on 60 Vbeta primers (plus 13 Jbeta primers). TCRdb's copy holds only in-frame clones and misses some; the assay was immunoSEQ multiplex PCR. Seen here are 150,000 or so clones, just over 70% observed once, and the top ten hold 4.7%. The TCR comes from a man aged 18 to 30 in good health and CMV-seropositive. The V and J genes are TRBV30 and TRBJ1-3, with a weak D call TRBD1 (6 bases). Sequencing was done on a sample of PBMCs. The CDR3 sequence is CAWSPRDKRTARFSGNTIYF. CDR3 nucleotide sequence: TGTGCCTGGAGTCCGCGAGATAAACGGACAGCGAGATTCTCTGGAAACACCATATATTTT.